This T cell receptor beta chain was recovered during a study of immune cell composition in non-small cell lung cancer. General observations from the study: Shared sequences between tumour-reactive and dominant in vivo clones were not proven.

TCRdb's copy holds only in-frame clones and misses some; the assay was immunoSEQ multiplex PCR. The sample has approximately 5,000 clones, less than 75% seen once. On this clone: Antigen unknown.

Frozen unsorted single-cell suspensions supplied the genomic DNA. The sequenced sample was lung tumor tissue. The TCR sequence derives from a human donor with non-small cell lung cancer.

The CDR3 coding sequence is TGTGCCAGCAGTTGGGGCAACACAGATACGCAGTATTTT. Amino acid sequence: CASSWGNTDTQYF. The chain combines TRBV27 with TRBJ2-3; D is perhaps TRBD1 (5 bases). The V end lost 4 bases, the J end lost 2 bases, and 7 bases lay between the germline ends. CDR1 MNHEY and CDR2 SMNVEV come from the germline V gene (reference sequence). This CDR3 has 13 residues.